Sequencing of this TCR beta chain was carried out in a study of PD-1 blockade in classical Hodgkin lymphoma. Every patient relapsed after autologous stem cell transplantation, and brentuximab vedotin exposure varied. This CDR3 spans 13 amino acids. Per the germline V gene, CDR1 is SGHVS and CDR2 is FQNEAQ. The V end lost 3 bases, the J end lost 0 bases, and 5 bases lay between the germline ends. Overall study findings and caveats: No one has yet defined what causes the repertoire differences, which may be disease activity or prior therapy. Relative to healthy donors, newly diagnosed patients reportedly had lower baseline TCR diversity, which was reported as lower still in relapsed/refractory patients.

Clones were read by immunoSEQ multiplex PCR, and TCRdb kept only the in-frame ones, dropping some. The sample lists about 66,000 clones, 60% to 80% occurring once. In regard to this clone: What it binds is unknown.

This chain joins TRBV7-8 and TRBJ1-1; D call uncertain. This clonotype was obtained from a human donor with classical Hodgkin lymphoma. This specimen was peripheral blood mononuclear cells (PBMCs), taken before the second cycle of nivolumab. For the CDR3, the DNA is TGTGCCAGCAGCTTTACAGTGAACACTGAAGCTTTCTTT. Protein: CASSFTVNTEAFF.